The rows below give T cell receptor beta chains drawn from one sample of a study of technical replicates of blood from several donors. The data were produced by immunoSEQ multiplex PCR, yet TCRdb's version contains in-frame clones alone and is incomplete. The sample comprises some 85,000 clones, approximately 97% of which are singletons, and around 0.31% rests with the top ten. Specimen: T cells isolated from PBMCs. All receptors come from a human donor in good health. Both conserved end residues are part of each CDR3. The D gene is left open where the match is weak. Clone size, where shown, is once, few, many, or a class for clones that have expanded.

TRBV2	once	TRBJ2-1	TRBD2	TGTGCCGGATTAGCGGGAGGGCCTTACAATGAGCAGTTCTTC	CAGLAGGPYNEQFF
TRBV18	NA	TRBJ2-1	TRBD1	TGTGCCAGCTCACCACCGGTGGGACAGAATGCGGGCTCCTACAATGAGCAGTTCTTC	CASSPPVGQNAGSYNEQFF
TRBV19	NA	TRBJ2-7	TRBD1	TGTGCCAGTAGTCCTCGGGACAGAAGCACAGGATACGAGCAGTACTTC	CASSPRDRSTGYEQYF
TRBV30	NA	TRBJ2-7	NA	TGTGCCTGGCAAACGGGGACCTACGAGCAGTACTTC	CAWQTGTYEQYF
TRBV28	once	TRBJ1-5	NA	TGTGCCAGTTCAGGGTCCCAAGTATACAATCAGCCCCAGCATTTT	CASSGSQVYNQPQHF
TRBV19	NA	TRBJ2-1	NA	TGTGCCAGCTTATCCCAGGGCAATGAGCAGTTCTTC	CASLSQGNEQFF
TRBV5-1	NA	TRBJ2-3	NA	TGCGCCAGCAGCTTGGACGGGGTCACAGATACGCAGTATTTT	CASSLDGVTDTQYF
TRBV6-4	NA	TRBJ2-1	TRBD1	TGTGCCAGCAGTGACCGGACAGGGGGGGACAATGAGCAGTTCTTC	CASSDRTGGDNEQFF
TRBV2	NA	TRBJ1-2	NA	TGTGCCAGCAGTGACTACCAGGGAACGGGTGGCTACACCTTC	CASSDYQGTGGYTF
TRBV28	NA	TRBJ1-5	NA	TGTGCCAGCAGCCCTGCGGGGGGCTTGGAGCGGGTAATACAGCCCCAGCATTTT	CASSPAGGLERVIQPQHF
TRBV6-5	NA	TRBJ1-6	NA	TGTGCCAGCGGGATAGGGGGGGGTACTAATTCACCCCTCCACTTT	CASGIGGGTNSPLHF
TRBV14	NA	TRBJ2-7	NA	TGTGCCAGCAGCCTAGGGCTAGCAAACGAGCAGTACTTC	CASSLGLANEQYF
TRBV7-2	NA	TRBJ2-3	TRBD2	TGTGCCAGCAGCTTAGGCGGGAGGGCCCTGACAGATACGCAGTATTTT	CASSLGGRALTDTQYF
TRBV27	NA	TRBJ2-6	NA	TGTGCCAGCTCGGGCCTACGGGGGACTGGGGCCAACGTCCTGACTTTC	CASSGLRGTGANVLTF
TRBV10-3	NA	TRBJ1-5	NA	TGTGCCATCAGTGAGTCTGGCCAGCCCCAGCATTTT	CAISESGQPQHF
TRBV9	NA	TRBJ2-1	TRBD2	TGTGCCAGCAGCGTAGAGGTGACTAGCCTCGATGAGCAGTTCTTC	CASSVEVTSLDEQFF
TRBV6-6	NA	TRBJ2-2	NA	TGTGCCAGCAGCTCAACAGGGTTCACCGGGGAGCTGTTTTTT	CASSSTGFTGELFF
TRBV9	once	TRBJ2-5	NA	TGTGCCAGCAGCGTAGCGGGGATGGGCTGGGAGACCCAGTACTTC	CASSVAGMGWETQYF
TRBV10-3	NA	TRBJ2-7	TRBD1	TGTGCCATCAGGCAGGGACAGACTTCCGAGCAGTACTTC	CAIRQGQTSEQYF
TRBV5-4	NA	TRBJ1-1	NA	TGTGCCAGCAGCTTGTGGGCGGGGAACACTGAAGCTTTCTTT	CASSLWAGNTEAFF
TRBV28	NA	TRBJ1-5	TRBD1	TGTGCCAGCAGTAACAGGGGAGGTCAGCCCCAGCATTTT	CASSNRGGQPQHF
TRBV9	NA	TRBJ2-2	TRBD2	TGTGCCAGCAGCCTAAGTACGAGCGGGAGGACCGGGGAGCTGTTTTTT	CASSLSTSGRTGELFF
TRBV5-1	NA	TRBJ2-2	TRBD2	TGCGCCAGCAGCGTACTAGCGGGAGACGGGGAGCTGTTTTTT	CASSVLAGDGELFF
TRBV29-1	NA	TRBJ1-2	TRBD1	TGCAGCGTTGATGAATTAGGGACAGGCTTCTATGGCTACACCTTC	CSVDELGTGFYGYTF
TRBV5-6	NA	TRBJ2-3	NA	TGTGCCAGCAGCCTCCCAGGGATTGGCACAGATACGCAGTATTTT	CASSLPGIGTDTQYF
TRBV19	NA	TRBJ2-4	TRBD2	TGTGCCAGTGGGCTAGCGGGAGGTTTCGGCAAAAACATTCAGTACTTC	CASGLAGGFGKNIQYF
TRBV7-9	NA	TRBJ1-3	NA	TGTGCCAGCAGCTTTGACAGCTCTGGAAACACCATATATTTT	CASSFDSSGNTIYF
TRBV29-1	NA	TRBJ1-1	NA	TGCAGCGTTGAAGAAGGCGGAGGTGGCACTGAAGCTTTCTTT	CSVEEGGGGTEAFF
TRBV6-6	NA	TRBJ2-1	TRBD2	TGTGCCAGCAGTTACCCTCCGGGACTAGCGATCAATGAGCAGTTCTTC	CASSYPPGLAINEQFF
TRBV7-2	NA	TRBJ1-1	NA	TGTGCCAGCAGCTTGGGAGGACGCCAGAACACTGAAGCTTTCTTT	CASSLGGRQNTEAFF
TRBV6-1	NA	TRBJ1-1	NA	TGTGCCAGCAGTTCAAACAGGCGAAACACTGAAGCTTTCTTT	CASSSNRRNTEAFF
TRBV14	NA	TRBJ2-7	TRBD1	TGTGCCAGCAGCCACGGACAGGGTGCCTACGAGCAGTACTTC	CASSHGQGAYEQYF
TRBV9	NA	TRBJ1-5	NA	TGTGCCAGCAGCTCGGATGGGGGGGCTCAGCCCCAGCATTTT	CASSSDGGAQPQHF
TRBV9	NA	TRBJ2-3	TRBD2	TGTGCCAGCAGCGTAGGGGGCGGGAGTGCAGATACGCAGTATTTT	CASSVGGGSADTQYF
TRBV5-4	NA	TRBJ2-1	TRBD2	TGTGCCAGCAGTAAGGGACTAGCGGGAAACAATGAGCAGTTCTTC	CASSKGLAGNNEQFF
TRBV2	NA	TRBJ1-2	TRBD1	TGTGCCAGCAGTCCCGGACAGGTGGGCTATGGCTACACCTTC	CASSPGQVGYGYTF
TRBV6-5	NA	TRBJ1-1	NA	TGTGCCAGCAGTTACCTCGCCGGCACAGCTGAAGCTTTCTTT	CASSYLAGTAEAFF
TRBV5-1	NA	TRBJ2-3	NA	TGCGCCAGCAGCCCAAGGACAGGCACAGATACGCAGTATTTT	CASSPRTGTDTQYF
TRBV5-4	NA	TRBJ2-3	NA	TGTGCCAGCAGCCAAGGGCGGACTAACACAGATACGCAGTATTTT	CASSQGRTNTDTQYF
TRBV6-6	few	TRBJ1-5	NA	TGTGCCAGCAGTCAACAGGGAGCCAATCAGCCCCAGCATTTT	CASSQQGANQPQHF
TRBV29-1	NA	TRBJ1-5	NA	TGCAGCGTTGGAGAATTAGATCAGCCCCAGCATTTT	CSVGELDQPQHF
TRBV6-6	NA	TRBJ1-5	NA	TGTGCCAGCAGTTACGGGGCGGATCAGCCCCAGCATTTT	CASSYGADQPQHF
TRBV7-6	NA	TRBJ2-3	TRBD2	TGTGCCAGCAGCTCCCTCCTAGCGGGAGAAAGTACAGATACGCAGTATTTT	CASSSLLAGESTDTQYF
TRBV6-4	once	TRBJ2-1	TRBD2	TGTGCCAGCAGTGACTACAGGAGGACTAGCGGGAGTAGCTATGAGCAGTTCTTC	CASSDYRRTSGSSYEQFF
TRBV5-1	NA	TRBJ2-7	NA	TGCGCCAGCAGCTTGGGGGCACACACCTACTCCTACGAGCAGTACTTC	CASSLGAHTYSYEQYF